This is a list of T cell receptor beta chains from one sample in a study of metastatic and nonmetastatic thyroid tumors. TCRdb re-clonotyped the PCR reads via MiXCR. The sample carries 91,000 or so clones, roughly 13% recorded once. The sample taken for sequencing was blood. The receptor set was obtained from a female donor with papillary thyroid cancer or a benign thyroid nodule (not recorded which). Some clones in this sample may be carry-over from other donors' samples. CDR3s include the opening cysteine and the closing phenylalanine or tryptophan. D genes are given only for firm matches. Clone size is stated in some rows and not others, as once, few, many or a class when expanded.

V: TRBV6-1; D: NA; J: TRBJ2-7; size: many; CDR3: CASTPLDAAPSYEQYF; DNA: TGTGCCAGCACACCGTTAGACGCGGCTCCTTCCTACGAGCAGTACTTC
V: TRBV2; D: NA; J: TRBJ1-2; size: many; CDR3: CASSPPGTVYGYTF; DNA: TGTGCCAGCAGTCCTCCCGGGACGGTCTATGGCTACACCTTC
V: TRBV2; D: NA; J: TRBJ2-4; size: many; CDR3: CASREGLAKNIQYF; DNA: TGTGCCAGCAGGGAGGGACTAGCCAAAAACATTCAGTACTTC
V: TRBV6-2/TRBV6-3; D: NA; J: TRBJ2-1; size: NA; CDR3: CASSGGSSAFYNEQFF; DNA: TGTGCCAGCAGTGGGGGGTCTAGCGCATTCTACAATGAGCAGTTCTTC
V: TRBV5-1; D: NA; J: TRBJ2-7; size: many; CDR3: CASSLASQIYEQYF; DNA: TGCGCCAGCAGCTTGGCCTCGCAGATCTACGAGCAGTACTTC
V: TRBV20-1; D: NA; J: TRBJ1-3; size: many; CDR3: CSASKGESGNTIYF; DNA: TGCAGTGCTAGTAAGGGGGAGTCTGGAAACACCATATATTTT
V: TRBV6-1; D: NA; J: TRBJ1-1; size: few; CDR3: CASSSPWCTEAFF; DNA: TGTGCCAGCAGTTCGCCTTGGTGCACTGAAGCTTTCTTT
V: TRBV6-4; D: TRBD2; J: TRBJ2-5; size: NA; CDR3: CASIYSSGSRATKTQYF; DNA: TGTGCCAGCATTTATAGTAGCGGGAGTCGTGCGACAAAGACCCAGTACTTC
V: TRBV9; D: NA; J: TRBJ2-5; size: many; CDR3: CASSVMAAGQETQYF; DNA: TGTGCCAGCAGCGTTATGGCGGCGGGCCAAGAGACCCAGTACTTC
V: TRBV2; D: TRBD2; J: TRBJ2-7; size: many; CDR3: CASSLGLDSYEQYF; DNA: TGTGCCAGCAGCCTGGGACTAGACTCCTACGAGCAGTACTTC
V: TRBV28; D: NA; J: TRBJ1-1; size: NA; CDR3: CASTSGFTNTEAFF; DNA: TGTGCCAGCACCTCGGGATTTACGAACACTGAAGCTTTCTTT
V: TRBV11-3; D: TRBD2; J: TRBJ2-1; size: NA; CDR3: CASSSGRWNEQFF; DNA: TGTGCCAGCAGCAGCGGGAGATGGAATGAGCAGTTCTTC
V: TRBV11-2; D: NA; J: TRBJ1-5; size: many; CDR3: CASSLGVNQPQHF; DNA: TGTGCCAGCAGCTTAGGGGTTAATCAGCCCCAGCATTTT
V: TRBV20-1; D: NA; J: TRBJ2-5; size: many; CDR3: CSAPDSTERGETQYF; DNA: TGCAGTGCACCGGACTCGACAGAGCGTGGAGAGACCCAGTACTTC
V: TRBV7-2; D: NA; J: TRBJ2-7; size: few; CDR3: CASSLAPGSGREQYF; DNA: TGTGCCAGCAGCTTAGCCCCCGGGTCAGGGCGCGAGCAGTACTTC
V: TRBV6-2/TRBV6-3; D: NA; J: TRBJ1-6; size: few; CDR3: CASSYSRPGVGSPLHF; DNA: TGTGCCAGCAGTTACTCGAGGCCGGGCGTTGGTTCACCCCTCCACTTT
V: TRBV6-1; D: NA; J: TRBJ1-5; size: few; CDR3: CASTPRGDHHPQHF; DNA: TGTGCCAGCACCCCCCGGGGTGATCACCATCCCCAGCATTTT
V: TRBV11-1; D: TRBD1; J: TRBJ1-1; size: many; CDR3: CASSLIRTGFGTEAFF; DNA: TGTGCCAGCAGCTTAATTCGGACAGGTTTTGGCACTGAAGCTTTCTTT
V: TRBV6-9; D: NA; J: TRBJ2-1; size: NA; CDR3: CARVNGFGGNEQFF; DNA: TGTGCCAGAGTTAACGGGTTCGGTGGAAATGAGCAGTTCTTC
V: TRBV6-2/TRBV6-3; D: NA; J: TRBJ2-7; size: few; CDR3: CASSRTYEQYF; DNA: TGTGCCTCTAGCAGAACCTACGAGCAGTACTTC
V: TRBV19; D: NA; J: TRBJ1-1; size: many; CDR3: CASNGRGEGTEAFF; DNA: TGTGCCAGTAACGGTCGGGGTGAAGGGACTGAAGCTTTCTTT
V: TRBV19; D: NA; J: TRBJ2-7; size: many; CDR3: CASSRGRGRVPYEQYF; DNA: TGTGCCAGTAGTAGGGGGCGCGGGAGAGTCCCCTACGAGCAGTACTTC
V: TRBV4-3; D: NA; J: TRBJ2-7; size: many; CDR3: CASSQERSPSYEQYF; DNA: TGCGCCAGCAGCCAAGAGAGATCCCCCTCCTACGAGCAGTACTTC
V: TRBV29-1; D: NA; J: TRBJ1-1; size: many; CDR3: CSVGAGGGTEAFF; DNA: TGCAGCGTTGGGGCGGGGGGTGGCACTGAAGCTTTCTTT
V: TRBV30; D: NA; J: TRBJ1-4; size: NA; CDR3: CAWGRIPATNEKLFF; DNA: TGTGCCTGGGGACGTATCCCTGCAACTAATGAGAAACTGTTTTTT
V: TRBV12-3/TRBV12-4; D: TRBD1; J: TRBJ2-7; size: few; CDR3: CARGRDRVYYEQYF; DNA: TGTGCCAGAGGGCGGGACAGGGTTTACTACGAGCAGTACTTC
V: TRBV7-2; D: NA; J: TRBJ2-7; size: few; CDR3: CASSLLRQPPSEQYF; DNA: TGTGCCAGCAGCCTACTCCGACAGCCTCCGTCCGAGCAGTACTTC
V: TRBV11-2; D: NA; J: TRBJ2-2; size: many; CDR3: CASSLESNGELFF; DNA: TGTGCCAGCAGCTTAGAATCAAACGGGGAGCTGTTTTTT
V: TRBV7-5; D: NA; J: TRBJ2-3; size: few; CDR3: CTSVPEPKGGRYIADTQYF; DNA: NA
V: TRBV11-2; D: NA; J: TRBJ2-7; size: once; CDR3: CASSLGGGRYYEQYF; DNA: TGTGCCAGCAGCTTAGGTGGGGGGAGATACTACGAGCAGTACTTC
V: TRBV27; D: NA; J: TRBJ2-1; size: NA; CDR3: CASNQGAGGMSEQFF; DNA: TGTGCCAGCAATCAGGGAGCTGGAGGAATGAGTGAGCAGTTCTTC
V: TRBV7-3; D: TRBD1; J: TRBJ1-1; size: many; CDR3: CASSSQGANTEAFF; DNA: TGTGCCAGCAGCTCACAGGGGGCCAACACTGAAGCTTTCTTT
V: TRBV6-1; D: NA; J: TRBJ1-1; size: many; CDR3: CASTLKSSTEAFF; DNA: TGTGCCAGCACCCTAAAGAGTAGCACTGAAGCTTTCTTT
V: TRBV28; D: NA; J: TRBJ1-4; size: many; CDR3: CASKDTTDEKLFF; DNA: TGTGCCAGTAAGGACACGACAGATGAAAAACTGTTTTTT
V: TRBV5-1; D: NA; J: TRBJ2-5; size: many; CDR3: CASSFGQGWGETQYF; DNA: TGCGCCAGCAGCTTTGGCCAGGGGTGGGGAGAGACCCAGTACTTC
V: TRBV2; D: TRBD2; J: TRBJ2-5; size: many; CDR3: CASTPGLAGARGETQYF; DNA: TGTGCCAGCACCCCGGGACTAGCGGGAGCCCGCGGAGAGACCCAGTACTTC
V: TRBV9; D: TRBD1; J: TRBJ2-1; size: many; CDR3: CASSADSGQQYNEQFF; DNA: TGTGCCAGCAGCGCCGACTCGGGACAGCAATACAATGAGCAGTTCTTC
V: TRBV7-8; D: NA; J: TRBJ2-1; size: NA; CDR3: CASSLSSFTGDEQSF; DNA: TGTGCCAGCAGCTTATCTTCCTTCACGGGGGATGAGCAGTCCTTC
V: TRBV18; D: NA; J: TRBJ1-5; size: NA; CDR3: CASSPAWNSNQPQHF; DNA: TGTGCCAGCTCACCAGCATGGAACAGCAATCAGCCCCAGCATTTT
V: TRBV11-2; D: NA; J: TRBJ2-3; size: many; CDR3: CASSLHGMWSDTQYF; DNA: TGTGCCAGCAGCTTACACGGAATGTGGTCAGATACGCAGTATTTT
V: TRBV6-1; D: NA; J: TRBJ2-7; size: many; CDR3: CASRASGGEQYF; DNA: TGTGCCAGCAGAGCTTCCGGGGGCGAGCAGTACTTC